A single TCR beta chain is shown here with its context. What it recognizes is unknown. The data originate from a study of OX40 agonist ivuxolimab in advanced cancers. Overall study: While on treatment, patients had intravenous ivuxolimab at 0.01 to 10 mg/kg every 2 weeks.

Study results and caveats: Nonresponders, in some cases, also had low normalized T-cell clonal expansion.

Drawing of blood for sampling happened at baseline, at cycle 4 day 1, and at cycle 7 day 1. The protocol was immunoSEQ multiplex PCR, while the TCRdb copy is restricted to in-frame clones and leaves out a portion. In the table there are about 69,000 clones, 60% to 85% of which are singletons. V lost 7 bases and J lost 2; bases outside the gene matches: 7. Germline V gene data show CDR1 as SGHAT and CDR2 as FQNNGV. This CDR3 is 14 amino acids long. The rearrangement uses TRBV11-2 and TRBJ2-5; 7 positions match TRBD2. Sequences were derived from CD4+ or CD8+ T cells sorted from blood, sampled in a trial of the OX40 agonist ivuxolimab. The TCR was taken from an adult with an advanced solid tumor such as melanoma, head and neck, liver or kidney cancer. The CDR3 DNA reads as TGTGCCAGCAACAATCGGGGGGTGCAAGAGACCCAGTACTTC. This encodes CASNNRGVQETQYF.